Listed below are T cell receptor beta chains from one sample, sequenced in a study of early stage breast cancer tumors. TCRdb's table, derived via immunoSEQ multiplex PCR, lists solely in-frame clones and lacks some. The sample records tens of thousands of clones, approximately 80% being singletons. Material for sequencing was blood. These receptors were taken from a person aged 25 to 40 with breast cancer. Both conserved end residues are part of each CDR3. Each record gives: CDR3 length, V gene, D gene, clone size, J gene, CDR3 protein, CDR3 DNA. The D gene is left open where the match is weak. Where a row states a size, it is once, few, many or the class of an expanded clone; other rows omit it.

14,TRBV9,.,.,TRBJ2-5,CASSVDRSQETQYF,TGTGCCAGCAGCGTCGACAGATCTCAAGAGACCCAGTACTTC
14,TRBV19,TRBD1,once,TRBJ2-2,CASSGGQGAGELFF,TGTGCCAGTAGTGGGGGACAGGGCGCCGGGGAGCTGTTTTTT
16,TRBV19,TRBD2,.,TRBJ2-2,CASSKLAGGRTGELFF,TGTGCCAGTAGTAAGCTAGCGGGAGGTAGGACCGGGGAGCTGTTTTTT
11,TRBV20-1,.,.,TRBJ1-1,CSALQWTEAFF,TGCAGTGCTCTGCAGTGGACTGAAGCTTTCTTT
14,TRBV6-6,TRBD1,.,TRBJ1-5,CASSGQGARQPQHF,TGTGCCAGCAGTGGACAGGGGGCGAGACAGCCCCAGCATTTT
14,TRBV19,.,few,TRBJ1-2,CASSQLQGLRGYTF,TGTGCCAGTAGTCAGCTGCAGGGTCTTCGTGGCTACACCTTC
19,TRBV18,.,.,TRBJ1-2,CASSPLPDEAGALRYGYTF,TGTGCCAGCTCACCTTTACCAGACGAGGCAGGGGCGCTTCGCTATGGCTACACCTTC
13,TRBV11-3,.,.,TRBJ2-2,CASSNPGTGELFF,TGTGCCAGCAGCAATCCGGGCACCGGGGAGCTGTTTTTT
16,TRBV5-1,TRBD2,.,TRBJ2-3,CASSPTSGTYTDTQYF,TGCGCCAGCAGCCCGACTAGCGGGACTTACACAGATACGCAGTATTTT
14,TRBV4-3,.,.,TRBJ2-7,CASSQGDGRYEQYF,TGCGCCAGCAGCCAAGGGGACGGGCGCTACGAGCAGTACTTC
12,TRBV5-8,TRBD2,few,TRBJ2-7,CASSPGTSEQYF,TGTGCCAGCAGTCCTGGGACTAGCGAGCAGTACTTC
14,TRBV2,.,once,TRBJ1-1,CASTLRARVTEAFF,TGTGCCAGCACGTTGAGGGCGCGGGTCACTGAAGCTTTCTTT
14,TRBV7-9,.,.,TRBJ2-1,CASSPPLTLNEQFF,TGTGCCAGCAGCCCCCCTTTGACTTTGAATGAGCAGTTCTTC
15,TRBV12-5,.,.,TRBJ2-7,CASGPPGAPSYEQYF,TGTGCTAGTGGTCCCCCGGGGGCCCCCTCCTACGAGCAGTACTTC
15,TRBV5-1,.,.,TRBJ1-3,CASSQDGTFGNTIYF,TGCGCCAGCAGCCAGGACGGTACTTTCGGAAACACCATATATTTT
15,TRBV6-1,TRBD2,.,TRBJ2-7,CASSEAGTRGYEQYF,TGTGCCAGCAGTGAAGCGGGGACTAGAGGATACGAGCAGTACTTC
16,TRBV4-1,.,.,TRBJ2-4,CASSPARGGTKNIQYF,TGCGCCAGCAGCCCAGCCAGGGGGGGGACCAAAAACATTCAGTACTTC
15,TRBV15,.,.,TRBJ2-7,CATSSPPSGAYEQYF,TGTGCCACCAGCAGTCCCCCTTCGGGAGCCTACGAGCAGTACTTC
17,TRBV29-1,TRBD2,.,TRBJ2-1,CSVGGLAGFNLYNEQFF,TGCAGCGTTGGGGGACTAGCGGGGTTTAATCTCTACAATGAGCAGTTCTTC
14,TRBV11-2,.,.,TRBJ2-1,CASSFLVQEPEQFF,TGTGCCAGCAGCTTCCTCGTTCAGGAGCCTGAGCAGTTCTTC
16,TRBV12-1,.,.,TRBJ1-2,CASSFVRGQGDGGYTF,TGTGCCAGCAGCTTTGTAAGGGGTCAGGGAGACGGCGGCTACACCTTC
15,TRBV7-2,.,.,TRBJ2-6,CASSLDNSGANVLTF,TGTGCCAGCAGCTTAGATAACTCTGGGGCCAACGTCCTGACTTTC
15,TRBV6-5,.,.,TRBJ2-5,CASSKDGTNWETQYF,TGTGCCAGCAGTAAGGACGGGACAAATTGGGAGACCCAGTACTTC
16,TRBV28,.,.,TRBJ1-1,CASSFPGGDRGTEAFF,TGTGCCAGCAGTTTCCCGGGGGGCGACCGGGGAACTGAAGCTTTCTTT
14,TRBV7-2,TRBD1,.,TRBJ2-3,CASSLDRGTDTQYF,TGTGCCAGCAGCCTAGACAGGGGCACAGATACGCAGTATTTT
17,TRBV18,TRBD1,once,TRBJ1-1,CASSPFVATGGYTEAFF,TGTGCCAGCTCACCTTTCGTCGCGACAGGGGGCTACACTGAAGCTTTCTTT
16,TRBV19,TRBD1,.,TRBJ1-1,CASSTSGTGAATEAFF,TGTGCCAGTAGTACCTCCGGGACAGGGGCGGCCACTGAAGCTTTCTTT
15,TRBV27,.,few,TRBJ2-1,CASSSVSNSYNEQFF,TGTGCCAGCAGTTCCGTCTCAAACTCCTACAATGAGCAGTTCTTC
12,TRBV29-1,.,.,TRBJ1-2,CSVEGRRDGYTF,TGCAGCGTTGAAGGCAGGAGGGATGGCTACACCTTC
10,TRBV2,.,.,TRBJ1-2,CAPGTYGYTF,TGTGCCCCCGGGACATATGGCTACACCTTC
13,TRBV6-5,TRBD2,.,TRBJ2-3,CASSRGVGDTQYF,TGTGCCAGCAGCCGGGGGGTTGGAGATACGCAGTATTTT
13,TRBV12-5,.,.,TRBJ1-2,CASGPLDSQRSFF,TGTGCTAGTGGTCCGCTGGACAGCCAGAGGTCCTTCTTC
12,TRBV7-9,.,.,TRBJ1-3,CASSLAPDTIYF,TGTGCCAGCAGCTTAGCTCCGGACACCATATATTTT
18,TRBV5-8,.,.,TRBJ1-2,CASSRRGRLVGANYGYTF,TGTGCCAGCAGCCGTCGGGGGCGCCTGGTGGGCGCTAACTATGGCTACACCTTC
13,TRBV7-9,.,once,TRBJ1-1,CASSRRLRPEAFF,TGTGCCAGCAGCCGGCGGTTGCGACCAGAAGCTTTCTTT
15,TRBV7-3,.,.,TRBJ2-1,CASSLSAGARDEQFF,TGTGCCAGCAGCTTGTCCGCGGGCGCAAGAGATGAGCAGTTCTTC
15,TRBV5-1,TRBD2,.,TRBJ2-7,CASSLVLAGAYEQYF,TGCGCCAGCAGCTTGGTACTAGCGGGGGCCTACGAGCAGTACTTC
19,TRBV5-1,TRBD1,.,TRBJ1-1,CASRKSTGVQGERNTEAFF,TGCGCCAGCAGGAAATCTACAGGGGTACAGGGGGAGAGGAACACTGAAGCTTTCTTT
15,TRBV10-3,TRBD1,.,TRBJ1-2,CAIRGQGAESGGYTF,TGTGCCATCAGGGGGCAGGGGGCCGAATCCGGGGGCTACACCTTC
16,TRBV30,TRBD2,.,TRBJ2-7,CAWSPGGSLPGDEQYF,TGTGCCTGGAGTCCGGGCGGGAGCCTCCCGGGGGACGAGCAGTACTTC
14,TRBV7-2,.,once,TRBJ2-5,CASSQTYFQETQYF,TGTGCCAGCAGCCAAACCTACTTTCAAGAGACCCAGTACTTC
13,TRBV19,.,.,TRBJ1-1,CASSLSAGGEAFF,TGTGCCAGTAGTCTCTCAGCTGGGGGGGAAGCTTTCTTT
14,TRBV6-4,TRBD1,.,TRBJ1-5,CASSAGTGHQPQHF,TGTGCCAGCAGCGCCGGGACAGGGCATCAGCCCCAGCATTTT